The 27 T cell receptor beta chains listed next were all sequenced from one sample in a study of T cell changes during pregnancy in multiple sclerosis. Profiling relied on immunoSEQ multiplex PCR, and the TCRdb table lists in-frame clones only, not all of them. This table holds around 53,000 clones, 92% found once. The sample here was CD4+ T cells from peripheral blood mononuclear cells, taken after pregnancy. The receptors come from a female donor with multiple sclerosis, enrolled in a pregnancy study.

J is TRBJ2-3 and V is TRBV7-2, with 7 bases fitting TRBD1. CDR1 and CDR2 (germline): SGHTA, FQGNSA. The V segment lost 5 bases and the J segment 2 bases; nucleotides outside the gene matches: 4. The CDR3 loop spans 14 amino acids. CDR3 residues: CASSLGTATDTQYF. CDR3 bases: TGTGCCAGCAGCCTCGGGACAGCCACAGATACGCAGTATTTT.

The chain employs TRBV7-3 and TRBJ1-1; 8 positions agree with TRBD1. This CDR3 comprises 17 residues. The germline CDR1 and CDR2 sequences are SGHTA and FQGTGA. Trimming cost V 5 bases and J 1 base; bases outside gene matches: 12. CDR3 loop: CASSLRTGRPTNTEAFF. The CDR3 region has the DNA TGTGCCAGCAGCCTCAGGACAGGGAGGCCAACGAACACTGAAGCTTTCTTT.

The chain couples TRBV19 to TRBJ1-1, with D uncertain. V lost 3 bases, J lost 3 bases, and 14 bases lay in between. This CDR3 has 15 amino acids. Looked up from germline, CDR1 is LNHDA and CDR2 is SQIVND (reference sequence). CDR3 sequence: CASSIRGSGDTEAFF. The CDR3 nucleotides read TGTGCCAGTAGTATCAGAGGGAGTGGGGACACTGAAGCTTTCTTT.

This clone appeared once. The chain couples TRBV6-5 to TRBJ2-1, with 11 nucleotides matching TRBD2. Germline loops: CDR1 MNHEY, CDR2 SVGAGI. CDR3 size: 16 residues. The ends lost 1 base at V and 7 bases at J; junction bases unmatched: 6. The CDR3 nucleotides are TGTGCCAGCAGTTACTATAGCGGGGGGGCCGGAAATGAGCAGTTCTTC. This sequence encodes CASSYYSGGAGNEQFF.

The V gene is TRBV7-3, the J gene TRBJ1-1; 12 bases are a match to TRBD1. CDR1 is SGHTA and CDR2 is FQGTGA in the germline V gene. The trim removed 5 bases at V and 4 bases at J, leaving 11 bases unmatched. CDR3 length equals 17 residues. The CDR3 DNA is TGTGCCAGCAGCCCATGGGACAGGGGGCGTGGTATCACTGAAGCTTTCTTT. It translates to CASSPWDRGRGITEAFF.

The sample holds one count of this clone. This chain uses TRBV7-2 with TRBJ2-7; 13 bases are shared with TRBD2. The CDR3 loop spans 16 amino acids. With V trimmed by 1 base and J by 2 bases, 2 bases remained unmatched. Germline CDR1 reads SGHTA; CDR2 reads FQGNSA. In nucleotides, the CDR3 is TGTGCCAGCAGCTTAGTTGGGACTAGCGGGGCCTACGAGCAGTACTTC. It yields the protein CASSLVGTSGAYEQYF.

This rearrangement joins TRBV4-1 to TRBJ2-1; 13 bases fit TRBD2. Germline V CDR1 and CDR2: MGHRA, YSYEKL. V was clipped by 1 base and J by 7 bases; unmatched bases: 4. This CDR3 region has 16 residues. The CDR3 coding sequence is TGCGCCAGCAGCCAAGGGACTAGCGGGGGACTAAATGAGCAGTTCTTC. Its protein is CASSQGTSGGLNEQFF.

The V and J genes are TRBV7-9 and TRBJ1-1; D gene uncertain. The CDR3 is 13 residues long. The V end was cut by 2 bases, the J end by 2 bases, with 6 bases between. Germline values: CDR1 SEHNR, CDR2 FQNEAQ (reference sequence). The CDR3 bases are TGTGCCAGCAGCTTACGACAAAACACTGAAGCTTTCTTT. Its protein product is CASSLRQNTEAFF.

The genes are TRBV2 and TRBJ1-6; TRBD1 is a possible D gene (5 bases). CDR1 is SNHLY and CDR2 is FYNNEI in the germline V gene. V dropped 8 bases and J dropped 6 bases, with 17 bases sitting between them. The CDR3 sequence is 15 residues long. CDR3: CASVRGGSPNSPLHF. The CDR3 bases are TGTGCCAGCGTAAGGGGAGGTAGCCCTAATTCACCCCTCCACTTT.

This clone came up once. The chain joins TRBV13 to TRBJ1-4; unclear D gene. The germline V and J ends were trimmed by 5 bases and 7 bases, with 26 bases remaining between them. This CDR3 region has 18 residues. Germline assignment: CDR1 PRHDT and CDR2 FYEKMQ (reference sequence). For the CDR3, the DNA is TGTGCCAGCAGCCCGACCGCCTCTGGTAGCCTTCCGGGTGAAAAACTGTTTTTT. Translation gives CASSPTASGSLPGEKLFF.

The rearrangement links TRBV6-5 to TRBJ2-2; 9 bases are shared with TRBD1. The CDR3 runs to 16 residues. Per germline, CDR1 MNHEY and CDR2 SVGAGI. V lost 3 bases, J lost 5 bases, and 7 bases stayed unmatched. The CDR3 loop reads CASSYPGQGLTGELFF. In DNA form, the CDR3 reads TGTGCCAGCAGTTATCCGGGACAGGGTTTGACCGGGGAGCTGTTTTTT.

This rearrangement joins TRBV9 to TRBJ1-1, with 11 bases identical to TRBD1. J lost 1 base, V lost 3 bases, and 5 bases had no gene match. The CDR3 length is 16 residues. The germline V gene has CDR1 SGDLS and CDR2 YYNGEE. CDR3 sequence: CASSAAGTGGNTEAFF. In DNA, the CDR3 is TGTGCCAGCAGCGCCGCCGGGACAGGGGGGAACACTGAAGCTTTCTTT.

V is TRBV7-9 and J is TRBJ2-5; TRBD1 aligns across 7 bases. The ends lost 1 base at V and 4 bases at J; junction bases unmatched: 6. The germline V gene encodes CDR1 SEHNR and CDR2 FQNEAQ (reference sequence). This CDR3 spans 15 amino acids. The CDR3 DNA is TGTGCCAGCAGCTTAGGGGACAGTCCTGGAGAGACCCAGTACTTC. The encoded protein is CASSLGDSPGETQYF.

The chain employs TRBV19 and TRBJ1-5, with 9 bases matching TRBD1. The CDR3 loop spans 15 amino acids. V lost 2 bases to trimming and J lost 6 bases; unmatched junction nucleotides: 5. CDR1 is LNHDA, CDR2 SQIVND, per germline (reference sequence). The CDR3 loop is CASSILTGGGQPQHF. The CDR3 DNA reads as TGTGCCAGTAGTATACTTACAGGGGGCGGTCAGCCCCAGCATTTT.

This chain uses TRBV6-5 with TRBJ2-7; tentatively, D is TRBD1 (6 bases). This CDR3 contains 15 residues. The V gene lost 0 bases and the J gene lost 4 bases, with 13 bases spanning the gap. Germline loops: CDR1 MNHEY, CDR2 SVGAGI. The CDR3 DNA follows: TGTGCCAGCAGTTACTCCGCAGGGGTTCGTTACGAGCAGTACTTC. Protein: CASSYSAGVRYEQYF.

The chain couples TRBV9 to TRBJ1-1; no clear D gene. There are 14 residues in the CDR3. Germline V gene sequence: CDR1 SGDLS, CDR2 YYNGEE. The germline V and J ends were trimmed by 3 bases and 1 base, with 10 bases remaining between them. The CDR3 DNA reads as TGTGCCAGCAGCGACGATAGGAGGAACACTGAAGCTTTCTTT. It yields the protein CASSDDRRNTEAFF.

The rearrangement joins TRBV28 to TRBJ2-7; TRBD2 agrees at 8 bases. Germline values: CDR1 MDHEN, CDR2 SYDVKM. The CDR3 is made up of 13 amino acids. Losses at the gene ends were 11 bases for V and 4 bases for J; bases not matched to a gene: 10. The DNA for the CDR3 is TGTGCCGGAGGTCGGGGGGGGGTATACGAGCAGTACTTC. It yields the protein CAGGRGGVYEQYF. The full variable domain, with the rest looked up from reference TRBV28 and TRBJ2-7, is DVKVTQSSRYLVKRTGEKVFLECVQDMDHENMFWYRQDPGLGLRLIYFSYDVKMKEKGDIPEGYSVSREKKERFSLILESASTNQTSMYLCAGGRGGVYEQYFGPGTRLTVT.

The gene calls are TRBV27 and TRBJ1-1; tentatively, D is TRBD1 (5 bases). The CDR3 sequence is 15 residues long. Germline lookup yields CDR1 MNHEY and CDR2 SMNVEV (reference sequence). V lost 6 bases and J lost 0, with 14 bases in between. CDR3: CASSLAPGVNTEAFF. CDR3 nucleotides: TGTGCCAGCAGCTTGGCGCCGGGGGTGAACACTGAAGCTTTCTTT.

The chain carries TRBV5-6 and TRBJ2-5; D possibly corresponds to TRBD2 (7 bases). There are 16 residues in the CDR3. The V gene lost 1 base and the J gene lost 6 bases, with 19 bases spanning the gap. Germline lookup yields CDR1 SGHDT and CDR2 YYEEEE. CDR3 sequence (DNA): TGTGCCAGCAGCTTGTGGATTACGGGGGGCACGAAGACCCAGTACTTC. Translating it yields CASSLWITGGTKTQYF.

V gene TRBV30 combines with J gene TRBJ2-7, with D possibly TRBD1 on 6 matching bases. V gave up 0 bases and J gave up 4 bases, with 13 bases separating them. The CDR3 covers 14 residues. CDR1 and CDR2 (germline): GTSNPN, SVGIG (reference sequence). Here the CDR3 reads CAWSVRGLIYEQYF. As DNA, the CDR3 is TGTGCCTGGAGTGTTAGGGGGTTGATATACGAGCAGTACTTC.

The chain combines TRBV2 with TRBJ2-2, with TRBD1 identical over 8 bases. In germline, CDR1 is SNHLY, CDR2 FYNNEI. The CDR3 consists of 15 residues. With V trimmed by 6 bases and J by 1 base, 4 bases remained unmatched. CDR3 DNA sequence: TGTGCCAGCAGAACCGGGACAGGGAACACCGGGGAGCTGTTTTTT. It is translated as CASRTGTGNTGELFF.

The chain has TRBV2 and TRBJ1-2; a weak D match, TRBD1 (5 bases). V was trimmed by 6 bases and J by 4 bases, leaving 15 bases between them. Germline V lookup: CDR1 SNHLY, CDR2 FYNNEI. CDR3 length equals 14 residues. CDR3 loop: CASRRQSVIYGYTF. The DNA of the CDR3 is TGTGCCAGCAGAAGACAGTCGGTGATCTATGGCTACACCTTC. The entire variable domain, with the rest obtained from reference TRBV2 and TRBJ1-2, is as follows: EPEVTQTPSHQVTQMGQEVILRCVPISNHLYFYWYRQILGQKVEFLVSFYNNEISEKSEIFDDQFSVERPDGSNFTLKIRSTKLEDSAMYFCASRRQSVIYGYTFGSGTRLTVV.

The chain combines TRBV4-2 with TRBJ2-2; no clear D gene. The germline gives CDR1 LGHNA, CDR2 YNFKEQ. The CDR3 loop spans 14 amino acids. V lost 0 bases and J 6 bases, leaving 8 bases between the germline ends. The CDR3, as DNA: TGTGCCAGCAGCCAAGATGTAGCCCCCGGGGAGCTGTTTTTT. This codes for CASSQDVAPGELFF.

The chain combines TRBV7-2 with TRBJ2-7, with D perhaps matching TRBD2 (6 bases). The V end lost 1 base, the J end lost 4 bases, and 17 bases lay between the germline ends. The CDR3 spans 16 residues. Germline-derived CDR1 and CDR2 are SGHTA and FQGNSA. The CDR3 here is CASSLVRSGAGYEQYF. In nucleotides, the CDR3 is TGTGCCAGCAGCTTAGTGCGCTCGGGTGCGGGGTACGAGCAGTACTTC.

The chain couples TRBV11-3 to TRBJ1-2, with 8 bases aligning to TRBD1. The CDR3 runs to 14 residues. Germline CDR1 and CDR2: SGHNT and YENEEA. J was trimmed by 6 bases and V by 3 bases; bases with no gene match: 6. The CDR3 region is CASSFGQGGHGYTF. CDR3 in DNA: TGTGCCAGCAGCTTTGGACAGGGCGGGCATGGCTACACCTTC.

The rearrangement links TRBV28 to TRBJ1-5, with TRBD1 identical over 7 bases. V lost 9 bases, J lost 6 bases, and 11 bases stayed unmatched. The CDR3 covers 14 residues. Germline V gene sequence: CDR1 MDHEN, CDR2 SYDVKM. The CDR3 here is CASAEQGSTQPQHF. In DNA form, the CDR3 reads TGTGCCAGTGCTGAACAGGGGTCCACTCAGCCCCAGCATTTT. Drawing the rest from reference TRBV28 and TRBJ1-5, the complete variable domain is DVKVTQSSRYLVKRTGEKVFLECVQDMDHENMFWYRQDPGLGLRLIYFSYDVKMKEKGDIPEGYSVSREKKERFSLILESASTNQTSMYLCASAEQGSTQPQHFGDGTRLSIL.

The chain has TRBV4-2 and TRBJ2-1; 10 bases agree with TRBD2. CDR1 is LGHNA, CDR2 YNFKEQ, per germline. CDR3 length: 17 residues. The ends lost 0 bases at V and 4 bases at J; junction bases unmatched: 6. The CDR3: CASSQDGRTSGYNEQFF. CDR3 sequence (DNA): TGTGCCAGCAGCCAAGATGGGAGGACTAGCGGTTACAATGAGCAGTTCTTC.